A single TCR beta chain is shown here with its context. As yet, its antigen is unknown. Germline is not matched at one junction end, which may reflect a read error. The source of the sample is a study of tumor-infiltrating lymphocytes in primary liver carcinoma. The wider study: Per sample, productive TCRbeta reads numbered roughly 3.5 to 7.13 million, similar across tissue types. Study-wide findings and caveats: Compared with blood, tumor repertoires held significantly more in their top 250 clones. Roughly 7.5-25% of top clones, and no more, occurred in all five tumor regions.

The germline CDR1 and CDR2 sequences are MGHRA and YSYEKL. The CDR3 runs to 15 residues. DNA and RNA were both co-extracted from about 20-30 mg of bulk tissue that had not been sorted. Priming with a constant-region primer yielded TCR beta cDNA from 400 to 500 ng total RNA. ARM-PCR, slightly modified, supplied the TCR beta libraries through three nested multiplex PCR rounds. A C-beta reverse primer was combined with TRBV1-TRBV30 forward primers in the first two PCR rounds, and each round had approximately 9 cycles. TCRdb reprocessed the multiplex PCR reads with MiXCR, giving one entry per CDR3 protein. The sample yields about 48,000 distinct CDR3 sequences, over 70% seen once.

V usage is TRBV4-1 and J usage is TRBJ2-7, with a tentative D call TRBD2 (5 bases). This receptor was identified in a middle-aged man with primary liver carcinoma and hepatitis B virus infection. The sequenced material came from liver tumor tissue from sampling region 3. Specified subset: tumor region T3, left-lateral pole. The CDR3: CATSQWTGLAYEQYF. CDR3 in DNA: TGCGCCACCAGCCAATGGACTGGGTTAGCCTACGAGCAGTACTTC.